This T cell receptor beta chain was recovered during a study of blood T cell repertoires in COVID-19. Study-level background: Italy, Spain and the United States were the sources of the convalescent and acute COVID-19 samples. Sources were T cells, B-cell-depleted T cells, or PBMCs; the material itself was cDNA or gDNA.

Source study methods: Estimates of nucleated cell counts were drawn from the amplification of reference gene primers. The data were produced by immunoSEQ multiplex PCR, yet TCRdb's version contains in-frame clones alone and is incomplete. That table gives V, J and clone size, and the DNA gave D and trimming. The profile shows tens of thousands of clones, 85% to 90% of them singletons. The V gene's germline CDR1 is LNHDA and CDR2 SQIVND (reference sequence). This CDR3 has 14 amino acids. V shed 4 bases, J shed 4 bases, and the junction held 5 bases outside the gene matches. The chain employs TRBV19 and TRBJ2-7; 9 bases map to TRBD2. The sequencing sample was made of peripheral blood. This TCR was sampled from a man between 60 and 75 years old with acute or convalescent COVID-19. In DNA form, the CDR3 reads TGTGCCAGTAGTAAGGTAGCGGGAGAGTACGAGCAGTACTTC. It yields the protein CASSKVAGEYEQYF.